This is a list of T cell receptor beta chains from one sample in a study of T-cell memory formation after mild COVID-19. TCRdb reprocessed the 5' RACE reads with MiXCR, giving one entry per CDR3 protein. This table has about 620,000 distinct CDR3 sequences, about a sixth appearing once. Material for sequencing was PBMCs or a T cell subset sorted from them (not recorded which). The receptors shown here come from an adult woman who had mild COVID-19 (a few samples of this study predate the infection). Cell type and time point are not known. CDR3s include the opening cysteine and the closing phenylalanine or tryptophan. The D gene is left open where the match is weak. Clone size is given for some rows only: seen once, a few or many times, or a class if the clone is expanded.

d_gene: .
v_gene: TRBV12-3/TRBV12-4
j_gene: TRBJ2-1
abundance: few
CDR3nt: TGTGCCAGCAGTCCCCGGGACTCTTACAATGAGCAGTTCTTC
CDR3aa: CASSPRDSYNEQFF

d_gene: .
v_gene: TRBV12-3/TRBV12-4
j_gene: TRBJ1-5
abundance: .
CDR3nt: TGTGCCAGCGGCATGGGGGGCTCCAGGGAGCCCCAGCATTTT
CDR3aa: CASGMGGSREPQHF

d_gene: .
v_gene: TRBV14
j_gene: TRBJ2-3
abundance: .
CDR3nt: TGTGCCAGCAGCCAAGGGACTCACACAGATACGCAGTATTTT
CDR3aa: CASSQGTHTDTQYF

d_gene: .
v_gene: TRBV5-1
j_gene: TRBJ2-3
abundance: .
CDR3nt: TGCGCCAGCAGCTTCGACAGGGATACGCAGTATTTT
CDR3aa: CASSFDRDTQYF

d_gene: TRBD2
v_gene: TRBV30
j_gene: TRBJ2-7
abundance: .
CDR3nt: TGTGCCTGGAGTCCGGGGGGGTACGAGCAGTACTTC
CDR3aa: CAWSPGGYEQYF

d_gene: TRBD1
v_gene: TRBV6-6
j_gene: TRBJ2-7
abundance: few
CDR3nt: TGTGCCAGCAGTTACTCCCCGACAGGGGGGAACTACGAGCAGTACTTC
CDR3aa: CASSYSPTGGNYEQYF

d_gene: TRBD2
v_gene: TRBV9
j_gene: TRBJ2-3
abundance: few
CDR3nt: TGTGCCAGCAGCGGGACTAGCGGGTTTTGGGATACGCAGTATTTT
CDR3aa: CASSGTSGFWDTQYF

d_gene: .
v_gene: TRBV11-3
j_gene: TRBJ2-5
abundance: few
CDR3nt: TGTGCCAGCAGCTCCATTACTAGCCAAGAGACCCAGTACTTC
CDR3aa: CASSSITSQETQYF

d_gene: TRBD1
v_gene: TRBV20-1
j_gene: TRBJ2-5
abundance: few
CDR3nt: TGCAGTGCTAGACAGGAACAGGGGCATGTTGAGACCCAGTACTTC
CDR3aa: CSARQEQGHVETQYF

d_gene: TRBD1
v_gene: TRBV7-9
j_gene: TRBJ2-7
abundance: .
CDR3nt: TGTGCCAGCAGCTTTGGAGACAGGGTTGCCTACGAGCAGTACTTC
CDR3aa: CASSFGDRVAYEQYF

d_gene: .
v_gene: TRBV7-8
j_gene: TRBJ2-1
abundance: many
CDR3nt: TGTGCCAGCAGCTTATCACAGATATACAATGAGCAGTTCTTC
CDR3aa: CASSLSQIYNEQFF

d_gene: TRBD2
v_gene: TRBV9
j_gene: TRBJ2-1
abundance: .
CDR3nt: TGTGCCAGCAGCCTTGGATGGGGGAGGGGAAATGAGCAGTTCTTC
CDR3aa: CASSLGWGRGNEQFF

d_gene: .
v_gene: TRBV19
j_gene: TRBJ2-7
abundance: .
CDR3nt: TGTGCCAGTACCGCCGGGGGGCGCGAGCAGTACTTC
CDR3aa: CASTAGGREQYF

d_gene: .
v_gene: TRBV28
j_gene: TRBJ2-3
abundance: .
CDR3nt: TGTGCCAGCAGTTCACCGGGGGGCGAAGGTACGCAGTATTTT
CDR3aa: CASSSPGGEGTQYF

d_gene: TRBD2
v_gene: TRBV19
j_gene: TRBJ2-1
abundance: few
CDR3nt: TGTGCCAGTAGTAGGACTAGCGGGAGGTATGAGCAGTTCTTC
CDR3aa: CASSRTSGRYEQFF

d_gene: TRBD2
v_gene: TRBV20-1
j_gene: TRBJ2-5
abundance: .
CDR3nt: TGCAGTGCTAGAGGGCCGCTAGCGGAAAGCCAGTACTTC
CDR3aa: CSARGPLAESQYF

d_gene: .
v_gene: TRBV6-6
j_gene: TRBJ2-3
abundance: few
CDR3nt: TGTGCCAGCATTGCGGGGGCAATGGGAGATACGCAGTATTTT
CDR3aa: CASIAGAMGDTQYF

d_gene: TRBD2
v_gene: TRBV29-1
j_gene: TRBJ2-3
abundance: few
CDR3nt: TGCAGCGTTTACAAGGGGACTAGCGGATACACAGATACGCAGTATTTT
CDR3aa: CSVYKGTSGYTDTQYF

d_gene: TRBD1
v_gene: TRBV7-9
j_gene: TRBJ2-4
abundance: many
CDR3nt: TGTGCCAGCAGCTCAGGACAGGGTGGTGTCAAAAACATTCAGTACTTC
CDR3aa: CASSSGQGGVKNIQYF

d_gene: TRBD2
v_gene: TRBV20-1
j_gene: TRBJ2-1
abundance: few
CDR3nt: TGCAGTGCTGGCGCAGCGATAGCGGGGGGCAATGAGCAGTTCTTC
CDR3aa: CSAGAAIAGGNEQFF

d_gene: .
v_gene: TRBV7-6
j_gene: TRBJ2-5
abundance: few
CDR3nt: TGTGCCACCCAGCTTGTGGGGGAGTCCCAAGAGACCCAGTACTTC
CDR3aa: CATQLVGESQETQYF

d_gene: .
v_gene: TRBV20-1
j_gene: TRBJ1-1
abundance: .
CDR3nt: TGCAGTGCTAGAGATCGATACATTTCCTTCACTGAAGCTTTCTTT
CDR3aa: CSARDRYISFTEAFF

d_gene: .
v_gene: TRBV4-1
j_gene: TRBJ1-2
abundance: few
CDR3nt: TGCGCCAGCAGCCAACCAACATATATTTCCTATGGCTACACCTTC
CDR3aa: CASSQPTYISYGYTF

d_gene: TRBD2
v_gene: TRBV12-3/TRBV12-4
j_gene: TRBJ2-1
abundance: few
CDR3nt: TGTGCCAGCAGGCTTACTAGCGGGGGGTCCAATGAGCAGTTCTTC
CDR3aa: CASRLTSGGSNEQFF

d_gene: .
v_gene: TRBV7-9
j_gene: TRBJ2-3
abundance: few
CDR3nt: TGTGCCAGCAGTACAGCCACAGATACGCAGTATTTT
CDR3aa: CASSTATDTQYF

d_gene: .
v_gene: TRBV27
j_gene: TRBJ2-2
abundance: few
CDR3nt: TGTGCCAGCAGTTTGGCACAGGTAACGAACACCGGGGAGCTGTTTTTT
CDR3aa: CASSLAQVTNTGELFF

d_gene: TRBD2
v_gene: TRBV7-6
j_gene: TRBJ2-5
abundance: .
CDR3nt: TGTGCCAGCAGCCCACCGGGGGGACCCAGAACGGCCCAGTACTTC
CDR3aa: CASSPPGGPRTAQYF

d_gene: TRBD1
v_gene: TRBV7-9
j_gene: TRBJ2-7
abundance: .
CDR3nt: TGTGCCAGCAGCTTGTGGACAGGCGACTCCGAGCAGTACTTC
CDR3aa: CASSLWTGDSEQYF

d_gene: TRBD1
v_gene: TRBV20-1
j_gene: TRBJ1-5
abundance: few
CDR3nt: TGCAGTGCTAGGGACCCGGGACAGGGACCCAATCAGCCCCAGCATTTT
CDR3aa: CSARDPGQGPNQPQHF

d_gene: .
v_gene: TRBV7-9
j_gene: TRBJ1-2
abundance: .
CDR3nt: TGTGCCAGCAGCTTTATGGATAAGCAGTATGGCTACACCTTC
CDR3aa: CASSFMDKQYGYTF

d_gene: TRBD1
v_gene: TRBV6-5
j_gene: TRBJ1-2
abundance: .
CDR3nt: TGTGCCAGCATGCTAACAGGGGGCGCGGATGGCTACACCTTC
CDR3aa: CASMLTGGADGYTF

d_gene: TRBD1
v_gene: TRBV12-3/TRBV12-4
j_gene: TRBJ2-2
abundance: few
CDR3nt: TGTGCCAGCAGTTTTGGACAGGGTAGTTCCGGGGAGCTGTTTTTT
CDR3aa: CASSFGQGSSGELFF

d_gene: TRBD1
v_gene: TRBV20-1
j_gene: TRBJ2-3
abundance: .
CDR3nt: TGCAGTACGACCGGACAGGCACCCGATACGCAGTATTTT
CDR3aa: CSTTGQAPDTQYF

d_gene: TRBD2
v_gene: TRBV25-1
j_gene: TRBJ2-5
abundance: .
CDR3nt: TGTGCCAGCAGTGAAAGCGGGAGGGCCACGGAGACCCAGTACTTC
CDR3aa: CASSESGRATETQYF

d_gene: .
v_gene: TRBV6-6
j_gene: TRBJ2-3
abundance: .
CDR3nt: TGTGCCAGCAGTCCTAATCTAGGGACAGATACGCAGTATTTT
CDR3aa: CASSPNLGTDTQYF

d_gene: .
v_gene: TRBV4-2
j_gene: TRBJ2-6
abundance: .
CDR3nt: TGTGCCAGCAGCTTTCTTTCCGGGACGGCCGGCACTGGGGCCAACGTCCTGACTTTC
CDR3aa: CASSFLSGTAGTGANVLTF

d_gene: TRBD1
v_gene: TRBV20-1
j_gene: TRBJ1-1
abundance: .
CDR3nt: TGCAGTGCTTTGGTCGGCAAACAGGGGATTCCGAACACTGAAGCTTTCTTT
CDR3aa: CSALVGKQGIPNTEAFF

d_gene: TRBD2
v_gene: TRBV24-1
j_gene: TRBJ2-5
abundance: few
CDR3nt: TGTGCCACCAGTGATTTCGGCGGGAGAGGCGAGACCCAGTACTTC
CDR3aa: CATSDFGGRGETQYF

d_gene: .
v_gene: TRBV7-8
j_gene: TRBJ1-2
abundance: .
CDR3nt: TGTGCCAGCAGCTTATTGGGGAGGGAGTTTAAATTTGGCTACACCTTC
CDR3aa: CASSLLGREFKFGYTF

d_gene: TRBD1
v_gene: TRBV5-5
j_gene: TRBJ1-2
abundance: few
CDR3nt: TGTGCCAGCAGCTTCCTGTCCGGGACAGGGGGCAATGGCTACACCTTC
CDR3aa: CASSFLSGTGGNGYTF

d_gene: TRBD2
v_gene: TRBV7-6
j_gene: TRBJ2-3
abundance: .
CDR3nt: TGTGCCAGCAGCCCTCTAACCGGGGGGGGAACAGATACGCAGTATTTT
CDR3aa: CASSPLTGGGTDTQYF

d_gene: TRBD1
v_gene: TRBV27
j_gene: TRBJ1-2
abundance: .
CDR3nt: TGTGCCAGCAGTCCAGCCTCCGGGACAGCCTATGGCTACACCTTC
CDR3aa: CASSPASGTAYGYTF

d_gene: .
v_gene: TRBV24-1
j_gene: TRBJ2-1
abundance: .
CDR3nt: TGTGCCACCAGTGATCCAAGCGGCTCCTACAATGAGCAGTTCTTC
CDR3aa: CATSDPSGSYNEQFF

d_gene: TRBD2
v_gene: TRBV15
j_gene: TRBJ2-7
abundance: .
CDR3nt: TGTGCCACCAGCAGTCCCCTTTATGCGGGAGGGCCCTACGAGCAGTACTTC
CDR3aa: CATSSPLYAGGPYEQYF

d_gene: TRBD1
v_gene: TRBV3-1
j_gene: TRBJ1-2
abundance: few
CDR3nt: TGTGCCAGCAGCCAAGATTGGACAGGAGGCTACACCTTC
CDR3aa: CASSQDWTGGYTF

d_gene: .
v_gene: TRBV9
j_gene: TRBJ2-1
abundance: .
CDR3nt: TGTGCCAGCAGCGACCCCTGGGGCGATGAGCAGTTCTTC
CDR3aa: CASSDPWGDEQFF

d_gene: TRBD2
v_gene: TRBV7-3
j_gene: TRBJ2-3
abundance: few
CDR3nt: TGTGCCAGCAGCTTAGGCCTAGGGGGCCTAGCGGGAGTAGGAGATACGCAGTATTTT
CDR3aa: CASSLGLGGLAGVGDTQYF

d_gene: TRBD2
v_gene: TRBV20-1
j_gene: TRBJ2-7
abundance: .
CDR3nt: TGCAGTGCTAGAGATCCTGGGAGGGGCGGAGGCGAGCAGTACTTC
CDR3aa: CSARDPGRGGGEQYF

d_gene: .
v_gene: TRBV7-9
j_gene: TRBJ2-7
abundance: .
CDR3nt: TGTGCCAGCAGCCCCGGGGGCCTAGTGCGTGAGTCCTACGAGCAGTACTTC
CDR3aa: CASSPGGLVRESYEQYF

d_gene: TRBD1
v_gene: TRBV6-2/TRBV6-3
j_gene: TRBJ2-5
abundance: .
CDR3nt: TGTGCCAGCATGCCCGGGACAGGACAAGAGACCCAGTACTTC
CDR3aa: CASMPGTGQETQYF

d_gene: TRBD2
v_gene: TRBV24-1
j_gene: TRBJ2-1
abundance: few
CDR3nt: TGTGCCACCAGTGAACTAGCGGAGAGCTCCTACAATGAGCAGTTCTTC
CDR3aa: CATSELAESSYNEQFF

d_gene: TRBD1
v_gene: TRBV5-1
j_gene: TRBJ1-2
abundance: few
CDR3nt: TGCGCCAGCAGCTTGATTACAGGGGGGTCCGATGGCTACACCTTC
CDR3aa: CASSLITGGSDGYTF

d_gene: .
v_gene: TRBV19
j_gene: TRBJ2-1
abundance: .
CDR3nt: TGTGCCAGTAGTTTGGCGGGGGCCGCCGCTGAGCAGTTCTTC
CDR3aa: CASSLAGAAAEQFF

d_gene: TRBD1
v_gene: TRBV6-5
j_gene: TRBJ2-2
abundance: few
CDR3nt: TGTGCCAGCAGGAGGGGGCACACCGGGGAGCTGTTTTTT
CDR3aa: CASRRGHTGELFF

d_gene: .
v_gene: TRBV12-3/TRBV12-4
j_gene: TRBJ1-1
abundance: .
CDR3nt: TGTGCCAGCAGTCCAGGGGTTAGGGTGAACGCTTTCTTT
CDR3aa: CASSPGVRVNAFF

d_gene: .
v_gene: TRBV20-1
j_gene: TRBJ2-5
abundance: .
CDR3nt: TGCAGTGCGATCGGACGGAGGCCTGCCCAAGAGACCCAGTACTTC
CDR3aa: CSAIGRRPAQETQYF

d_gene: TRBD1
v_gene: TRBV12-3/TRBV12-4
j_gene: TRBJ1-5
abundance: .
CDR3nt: TGTGCCAGCAGTTGGGACAGTTACCGGCCCCAGCATTTT
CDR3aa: CASSWDSYRPQHF